These T cell receptor beta chains were read from a single sample in a study of blood T cell repertoires in COVID-19. Measured with immunoSEQ multiplex PCR; TCRdb has only the in-frame clones, and not every one. Among 65,000 or so clones listed, about nine tenths were seen once. Material for sequencing was peripheral blood. Receptors originate from a man aged 45-65 years with active COVID-19. CDR3s include the opening cysteine and the closing phenylalanine or tryptophan. Fields, in order: J gene, clone size, D gene, V gene, CDR3 protein, CDR3 DNA. The D gene is left open where the match is weak. Expanded clones get a size class; other rows say once, few or many, or leave the size out.

TRBJ2-1 | - | TRBD1 | TRBV3-1/TRBV3-2 | CASSPRDRGGLVSFF | TGTGCCAGCAGCCCCCGGGACAGGGGGGGTCTAGTCTCGTTCTTC
TRBJ2-2 | once | - | TRBV23-1 | CASTEREPNTGELFF | TGCGCCAGCACGGAGAGAGAGCCGAACACCGGGGAGCTGTTTTTT
TRBJ2-3 | - | TRBD2 | TRBV14 | CASSRGLADGTDTQYF | TGTGCCAGCAGCCGGGGACTAGCGGATGGCACAGATACGCAGTATTTT
TRBJ2-2 | - | - | TRBV10-2 | CASIRDLNTGELFF | TGCGCCAGCATTCGGGACTTGAACACCGGGGAGCTGTTTTTT
TRBJ2-7 | - | TRBD1 | TRBV4-3 | CASSQERQGVYEQYF | TGCGCCAGCAGCCAAGAACGGCAGGGGGTCTACGAGCAGTACTTC
TRBJ2-5 | - | TRBD1 | TRBV28 | CASRLGTGGPQETQYF | TGTGCCAGCAGGCTTGGGACAGGGGGCCCCCAAGAGACCCAGTACTTC
TRBJ2-3 | once | TRBD1 | TRBV9 | CASSVYRGSSTDTQYF | TGTGCCAGCAGCGTATACAGGGGTTCTAGCACAGATACGCAGTATTTT
TRBJ2-7 | - | - | TRBV21-1 | CASIGTSTTYEQYF | TGTGCCAGCATCGGGACTTCTACCACCTACGAGCAGTACTTC
TRBJ2-7 | - | TRBD1 | TRBV9 | CASSAFRDRGIHEQYF | TGTGCCAGCAGCGCATTCCGGGACAGGGGGATACACGAGCAGTACTTC
TRBJ2-1 | - | - | TRBV5-1 | CASSRDTGSYNEQFF | TGCGCCAGTAGTCGGGACACCGGCTCCTACAATGAGCAGTTCTTC
TRBJ2-3 | - | - | TRBV6-5 | CASCHQGSTDTQYF | TGTGCCAGCTGCCACCAGGGATCCACAGATACGCAGTATTTT
TRBJ2-3 | few | TRBD1 | TRBV9 | CASSGYRGSRTDTQYF | TGTGCCAGCAGCGGGTACAGGGGCAGTCGCACAGATACGCAGTATTTT
TRBJ2-7 | - | TRBD1 | TRBV5-5 | CASSKQGANYEQYF | TGTGCCAGCAGCAAGCAGGGGGCAAACTACGAGCAGTACTTC
TRBJ2-7 | - | TRBD1 | TRBV10-3 | CAISGTGGYEQYF | TGTGCCATCAGTGGGACAGGGGGGTACGAGCAGTACTTC
TRBJ1-2 | - | TRBD1 | TRBV7-8 | CASSLIRTGSDLNYGYTF | TGTGCCAGCAGCTTAATTAGGACAGGGTCTGACTTAAACTATGGCTACACCTTC
TRBJ2-1 | - | - | TRBV18 | CASSPRGLKNEQFF | TGTGCCAGCTCACCACGGGGACTTAAGAATGAGCAGTTCTTC
TRBJ2-5 | - | - | TRBV7-6 | CASSLWQGREETQYF | TGTGCCAGCAGCTTATGGCAGGGGAGGGAAGAGACCCAGTACTTC
TRBJ2-7 | - | TRBD1 | TRBV19 | CASSMGTGPTYEQYF | TGTGCCAGTAGTATGGGGACAGGGCCCACCTACGAGCAGTACTTC
TRBJ2-7 | - | TRBD1 | TRBV7-9 | CASSLGRGTAHYEQYF | TGTGCCAGCAGCTTAGGGCGAGGGACAGCGCACTACGAGCAGTACTTC
TRBJ1-3 | - | TRBD1 | TRBV5-1 | CASSLFGDSENTIYF | TGCGCCAGCAGCTTATTTGGGGACAGTGAAAACACCATATATTTT
TRBJ2-2 | - | TRBD1 | TRBV5-1 | CASSPRGQGVTGELFF | TGCGCCAGCAGCCCCCGAGGGCAGGGGGTCACCGGGGAGCTGTTTTTT
TRBJ2-1 | - | - | TRBV3-1/TRBV3-2 | CASSQGSSGNEQFF | TGTGCCAGCAGCCAAGGGTCTAGTGGCAATGAGCAGTTCTTC
TRBJ2-5 | - | TRBD1 | TRBV6-6 | CASNKAGTGQETQYF | TGTGCCAGCAATAAAGCTGGGACAGGGCAAGAGACCCAGTACTTC
TRBJ1-1 | - | - | TRBV4-1 | CASSQDHSGNTEAFF | TGCGCCAGCAGCCAAGACCACAGTGGCAACACTGAAGCTTTCTTT
TRBJ2-1 | - | TRBD2 | TRBV19 | CASSPRGAGENEQFF | TGTGCCAGTAGTCCCCGGGGAGCGGGAGAGAATGAGCAGTTCTTC
TRBJ1-2 | - | TRBD1 | TRBV28 | CASSFSGGDGYTF | TGTGCCAGCAGTTTTTCAGGGGGCGATGGCTACACCTTC
TRBJ1-3 | - | - | TRBV28 | CASSFGGALHSGNTIYF | TGTGCCAGCAGTTTCGGGGGGGCCCTACACTCTGGAAACACCATATATTTT
TRBJ2-5 | - | - | TRBV3-1/TRBV3-2 | CASSLPQGIQETQYF | TGTGCCAGCAGTTTGCCGCAGGGGATCCAAGAGACCCAGTACTTC
TRBJ2-7 | few | TRBD1 | TRBV30 | CAWSSGQGSHEQYF | TGTGCCTGGTCCTCGGGACAGGGGTCCCACGAGCAGTACTTC
TRBJ2-3 | - | - | TRBV18 | CASSPSRALDTQYF | TGTGCCAGCTCACCCAGCAGGGCGTTGGATACGCAGTATTTT
TRBJ2-1 | - | - | TRBV27 | CASSQLWAGGPGEQFF | TGTGCCAGCAGCCAATTATGGGCGGGCGGGCCTGGGGAGCAGTTCTTC
TRBJ2-5 | - | - | TRBV5-6 | CASTNRGGLGETQYF | TGTGCCAGCACCAATAGGGGCGGCCTGGGGGAGACCCAGTACTTC
TRBJ2-5 | - | TRBD1 | TRBV3-1/TRBV3-2 | CASSQPGQGTETQYF | TGTGCCAGCAGCCAACCGGGACAGGGTACGGAGACCCAGTACTTC
TRBJ2-7 | - | - | TRBV4-1 | CASSPQGRRSYYEQYF | TGCGCCAGCAGCCCCCAAGGTCGCAGGTCCTATTACGAGCAGTACTTC
TRBJ1-5 | - | TRBD1 | TRBV19 | CASRDRYGNQPQHF | TGTGCCAGTAGGGACAGGTACGGCAATCAGCCCCAGCATTTT
TRBJ2-2 | - | TRBD1 | TRBV3-1/TRBV3-2 | CASSRQGSRTGELFF | TGTGCCAGCAGCCGACAGGGAAGTCGCACCGGGGAGCTGTTTTTT
TRBJ1-1 | - | - | TRBV18 | CATQMGEAPAFF | TGTGCCACCCAGATGGGGGAGGCCCCAGCTTTCTTT
TRBJ2-3 | - | TRBD2 | TRBV7-2 | CASSLKASGRVGADTQYF | TGTGCCAGCAGCTTAAAGGCTAGCGGGAGGGTTGGCGCAGATACGCAGTATTTT
TRBJ2-7 | - | TRBD2 | TRBV28 | CASIYSGKPYEQYF | TGTGCCAGCATCTACAGCGGGAAGCCCTACGAGCAGTACTTC
TRBJ1-5 | - | TRBD1 | TRBV6-6 | CASIRDRAQPQHF | TGTGCCAGCATCCGGGACAGGGCCCAGCCCCAGCATTTT
TRBJ2-7 | - | - | TRBV11-3 | CASSRAPGDEQYF | TGTGCCAGCAGCCGCGCTCCGGGAGACGAGCAGTACTTC
TRBJ2-2 | - | TRBD2 | TRBV11-2 | CASSFAPRLAGTGELFF | TGTGCCAGCAGCTTTGCCCCTAGACTAGCGGGCACCGGGGAGCTGTTTTTT
TRBJ1-2 | - | - | TRBV27 | CASTPTWGVSGYTF | TGTGCCAGCACCCCGACCTGGGGGGTTAGTGGCTACACCTTC
TRBJ2-3 | - | - | TRBV2 | CAIRRRDRITDTQYF | TGTGCCATCCGCCGGAGGGACAGAATCACAGATACGCAGTATTTT
TRBJ2-7 | - | - | TRBV5-1 | CASSSVPGRLYEQYF | TGCGCCAGCAGCTCGGTGCCGGGTAGACTGTACGAGCAGTACTTC
TRBJ2-3 | - | TRBD2 | TRBV29-1 | CSVDGLAGRDTQYF | TGCAGCGTCGATGGACTAGCGGGGAGAGATACGCAGTATTTT
TRBJ1-1 | - | - | TRBV2 | CASEVEGTEAFF | TGTGCCAGCGAGGTGGAGGGCACTGAAGCTTTCTTT